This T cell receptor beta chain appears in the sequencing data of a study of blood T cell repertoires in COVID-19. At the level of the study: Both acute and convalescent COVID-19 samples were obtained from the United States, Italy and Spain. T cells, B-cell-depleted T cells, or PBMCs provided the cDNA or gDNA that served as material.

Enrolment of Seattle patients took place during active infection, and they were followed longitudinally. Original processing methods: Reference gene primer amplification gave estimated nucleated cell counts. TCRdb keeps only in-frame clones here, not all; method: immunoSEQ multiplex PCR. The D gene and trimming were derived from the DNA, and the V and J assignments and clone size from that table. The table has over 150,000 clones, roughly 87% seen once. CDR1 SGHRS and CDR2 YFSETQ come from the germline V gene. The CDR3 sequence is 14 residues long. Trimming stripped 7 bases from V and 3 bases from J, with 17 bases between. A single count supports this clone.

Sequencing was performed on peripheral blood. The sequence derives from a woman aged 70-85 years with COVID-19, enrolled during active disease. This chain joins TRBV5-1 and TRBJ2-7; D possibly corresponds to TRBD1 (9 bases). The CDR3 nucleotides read TGCGCCAGCCGGGAGGGGGACAGGGTCTACGAGCAGTACTTC. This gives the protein CASREGDRVYEQYF.